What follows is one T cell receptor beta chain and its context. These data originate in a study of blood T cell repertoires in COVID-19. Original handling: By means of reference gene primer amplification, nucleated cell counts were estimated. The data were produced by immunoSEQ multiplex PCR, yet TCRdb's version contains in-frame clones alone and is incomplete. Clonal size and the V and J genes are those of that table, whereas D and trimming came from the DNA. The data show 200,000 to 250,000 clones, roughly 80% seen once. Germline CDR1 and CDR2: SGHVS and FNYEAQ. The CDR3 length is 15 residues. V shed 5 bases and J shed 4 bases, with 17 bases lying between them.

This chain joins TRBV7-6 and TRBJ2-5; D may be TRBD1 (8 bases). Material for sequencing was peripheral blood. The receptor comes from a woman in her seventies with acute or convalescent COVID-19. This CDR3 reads CASSDQGAGAETQYF. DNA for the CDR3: TGTGCCAGCAGCGACCAGGGGGCGGGGGCAGAGACCCAGTACTTC. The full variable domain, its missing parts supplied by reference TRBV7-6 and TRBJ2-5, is GAGVSQSPRYKVTKRGQDVALRCDPISGHVSLYWYRQALGQGPEFLTYFNYEAQQDKSGLPNDRFSAERPEGSISTLTIQRTEQRDSAMYRCASSDQGAGAETQYFGPGTRLLVL.